Listed below are T cell receptor beta chains from one sample, sequenced in a study of T cell repertoires in cytomegalovirus infection. MiXCR, applied by TCRdb to the reads, yields one record per CDR3 protein. Among some 920,000 distinct CDR3 sequences, approximately 30% were seen once, and the ten largest hold 13%. No cognate antigen is known for these TCRs. This specimen was cultured CD8+ T cells from PBMCs, taken from culture after CMV antigen stimulation. The receptors here all came from a human donor in good health (CMV status not recorded). Some clones in this sample may be carry-over from other donors' samples. Both conserved end residues are part of each CDR3. D genes are given only for firm matches. Expanded clones are given a class, and other clones once, few, many or no size at all.

NA,17,TRBJ1-1,TRBV11-2,NA,TGTGCCAGCAGCTTACCTCGTGTCCCGGGACCTAGCACTGAATCTTTCTTT,CASSLPRVPGPSTESFF
NA,16,TRBJ1-1,TRBV6-2/TRBV6-3,TRBD1,TGTGCCAGCATCCCAGACAGGGGCATCCTCCGCACTGAAGCTTTCTTT,CASIPDRGILRTEAFF
many,15,TRBJ1-3,TRBV2,NA,TGTGCCAGCAGTGATCCAAGGGAGGATGGGGACACCATATATTTT,CASSDPREDGDTIYF
few,14,TRBJ1-4,TRBV7-9,TRBD1,TGTGCCAGCAGCTTACCGGGACAGCCGCAAAAACTGTTTTTT,CASSLPGQPQKLFF
NA,19,TRBJ2-5,TRBV7-2,NA,TGTGCCAGCAGCTTCAAGACAAACCCCGGGACTCCCAAAGGAGAGCCCCAGTACTTC,CASSFKTNPGTPKGEPQYF
many,15,TRBJ1-1,TRBV7-9,NA,TGTGCCAGCAGCCCTATTCAGGGGAGTGAGACTGAAGCTTTCTTT,CASSPIQGSETEAFF
many,16,TRBJ2-1,TRBV12-3/TRBV12-4,NA,TGTGCCAGCAGTTCCGAAGCGACCCCTTCCTACAATGAGCAGTTCTTC,CASSSEATPSYNEQFF
NA,13,TRBJ1-6,TRBV20-1,TRBD1,TGCAGTGCTAGGACAGGGTGGGGATCACCCCTCCACTTT,CSARTGWGSPLHF
NA,16,TRBJ1-1,TRBV13,NA,TGTGCCAGCAGCTTAGGAGGGGGTGGCCTTGGAAATGAAGCTTTCTTT,CASSLGGGGLGNEAFF
NA,11,TRBJ1-1,TRBV2,NA,TGTGCCAGCAGTGACCGGCCGGGGGCTTTCTTT,CASSDRPGAFF
few,14,TRBJ2-1,TRBV6-1,TRBD1,TGTGCCAGCAGAAGGACAGGGGCCTACAATGAGCAGTTCTTC,CASRRTGAYNEQFF
NA,14,TRBJ2-2,TRBV27,NA,TGTGCCAGCAGGCCCCTTGGGAACACCGGGGAGCTGTTTTTT,CASRPLGNTGELFF
NA,14,TRBJ2-7,TRBV7-6,NA,TGTGCCAGCAGCCCGCGTTCAGGGAGAAACGAGCAGTACTTC,CASSPRSGRNEQYF
many,16,TRBJ2-2,TRBV12-5,TRBD2,TGTGCTAGTGGTTTGGGGGGAGGGAGCGACACCGGGGAGCTGTTTTTT,CASGLGGGSDTGELFF
NA,16,TRBJ2-1,TRBV20-1,TRBD2,TGCAGTGCTAGAGTCGTGGGGGGGTTTAGGGACAATGAGCAGTTCTTC,CSARVVGGFRDNEQFF
few,15,TRBJ2-5,TRBV2,NA,TGTGCCAGCAGTGATCCTAGTAAACTACAAGAGACCCAGTACTTC,CASSDPSKLQETQYF
few,14,TRBJ2-2,TRBV7-6,NA,TGTGCCAGCAGCTTGTTCTCTGGAACCGGGGAGCTGTTTTTT,CASSLFSGTGELFF
NA,20,TRBJ2-3,TRBV6-1,NA,TGTGCCAACAGTTCAACCGGAGGACTGGATATCTACCATAGCACAGATACGCAGTATTTT,CANSSTGGLDIYHSTDTQYF
NA,16,TRBJ2-2,TRBV24-1,TRBD1,TGTGCCACCTCGGCAGGGGGCATCGTGGGCACCGGGGAGCTGTTTTTT,CATSAGGIVGTGELFF
NA,13,TRBJ2-1,TRBV24-1,NA,TGTGCCACCAGTGATTTCGGTCTCGGTGGGCAGTTCTTC,CATSDFGLGGQFF
few,15,TRBJ2-7,TRBV19,NA,TGTGCCAGTAGTGACCCCGGACAAGGCAGCTACGAGCAGTACTTC,CASSDPGQGSYEQYF
NA,15,TRBJ2-1,TRBV5-4,NA,TGTGCCAGCAGCTTCTGGGGGGGCGCAGACAATGAGCAGTTCTTC,CASSFWGGADNEQFF
few,14,TRBJ2-7,TRBV27,NA,TGTGCCAGCAGTTTCGGAGGACAGTCCTACGAGCAGTACTTC,CASSFGGQSYEQYF
NA,14,TRBJ1-3,TRBV6-1,NA,TGTGCCAGCAGCGACACGAGCTCTGGAAACACCATATATTTT,CASSDTSSGNTIYF
NA,20,TRBJ2-3,TRBV7-9,NA,TGTGCCAGCAGCTTAGAACCTCCATTCGGGCTAGCGCAAGAAGCAGATACGCAGTATTTT,CASSLEPPFGLAQEADTQYF
NA,15,TRBJ2-7,TRBV6-2/TRBV6-3,NA,TGTGCCAGTACTATTGGGGGACTCGGGCAAAACGAGCAGTACTTC,CASTIGGLGQNEQYF
few,12,TRBJ2-1,TRBV19,NA,TGTGCCAGTAATCGGGCCTCCAATGAGCAGTTCTTC,CASNRASNEQFF
few,18,TRBJ2-3,TRBV25-1,NA,TGTGCCAGCAGTGAATATTACCCCGCAGGGAGGAGCACAGATACGCAGTATTTT,CASSEYYPAGRSTDTQYF
many,16,TRBJ2-5,TRBV7-2,NA,TGTGCCAGCAGCCCGCTTGAGGGGGGGCCCGAGGAGACCCAGTACTTC,CASSPLEGGPEETQYF
NA,16,TRBJ1-3,TRBV7-9,NA,TGTGCCAGCAGCTTATCCGACCGCACCTCTGGAAACACCATATATTTT,CASSLSDRTSGNTIYF
many,14,TRBJ2-5,TRBV12-3/TRBV12-4,NA,TGTGCCAGCAGTTTTTTGGTCAGACAAGAGACCCAGTACTTC,CASSFLVRQETQYF
NA,12,TRBJ1-2,TRBV4-3,NA,TGCGCCAGCAGCCAACCCGGACGGGGCTACACCTTC,CASSQPGRGYTF
NA,13,TRBJ2-3,TRBV6-1,NA,TGTGCCAGCAGTGAAAGTAGGGGGGATACGCAGTATTTT,CASSESRGDTQYF
NA,16,TRBJ2-1,TRBV27,NA,TGTGCCAGCAGTTTAGTGGTGGGGAACGCCTACAATGAGCAGTTCTTC,CASSLVVGNAYNEQFF
NA,13,TRBJ1-2,TRBV27,NA,TGTGCCAGCAGTCCGACCGACCCCTATGGCTACACCTTC,CASSPTDPYGYTF
few,14,TRBJ1-1,TRBV5-4,NA,TGTGCCAGCAGCTTGGGGGAATACGACACTGAAGCTTTCTTT,CASSLGEYDTEAFF
few,14,TRBJ2-5,TRBV12-3/TRBV12-4,TRBD1,TGTGCCAGCAGTGGATGGGACAGGGAGGAGACCCAGTACTTC,CASSGWDREETQYF
NA,13,TRBJ1-1,TRBV2,NA,TGTGCCAGCAGATACAGATTGAACACTGAAGCTTTCTTT,CASRYRLNTEAFF
NA,14,TRBJ2-7,TRBV10-1,NA,TGCGCCAGCAGTCGGGAAGGGGCAAGCTACGAGCAGTACTTC,CASSREGASYEQYF
NA,19,TRBJ2-4,TRBV4-2,TRBD2,TGTGCCAGCAGCCAAGGGGGACTAGTCCCTATGGTAGCCAAAAACATTCAGTACTTC,CASSQGGLVPMVAKNIQYF
few,15,TRBJ2-7,TRBV4-1,NA,TGCGCCAGCAGCCCAGTGGGGGCATCCTCCTACGAGCAGTACTTC,CASSPVGASSYEQYF
medium-sized,12,TRBJ1-1,TRBV5-4,NA,TGTGCCAGCATGAGGGGAAGGACTGAAGCTTTCTTT,CASMRGRTEAFF
NA,14,TRBJ1-2,TRBV13,TRBD1,TGTGCCAGCAGCTTAGCCAGGGGGCGCGATGGCTACACCTTC,CASSLARGRDGYTF
NA,15,TRBJ2-2,TRBV4-1,NA,TGCGCCAGCAGCCAGCCGACAGCGAACACCGGGGAGCTGTTTTTT,CASSQPTANTGELFF
NA,17,TRBJ1-6,TRBV6-2/TRBV6-3,TRBD1,TGTGCCAGCAGAAATCGGGACAGGGAGAAAAATAATTCACCCCTCCACTTT,CASRNRDREKNNSPLHF
once,18,TRBJ2-7,TRBV6-1,NA,TGTACCAGCCGACGGTTTGAACAGGGAAAGGCTTCCGGCTACGAGCAGTACTTC,CTSRRFEQGKASGYEQYF
few,16,TRBJ1-2,TRBV7-8,NA,TGTGCCAGCATAGGGACAAGGGCGCCACTGTTCTATGGCTACACCTTC,CASIGTRAPLFYGYTF
many,15,TRBJ2-5,TRBV7-2,TRBD1,TGTGCCAGCAGCTTTATGGACAGGGGAAGGGAGACCCAGTACTTC,CASSFMDRGRETQYF